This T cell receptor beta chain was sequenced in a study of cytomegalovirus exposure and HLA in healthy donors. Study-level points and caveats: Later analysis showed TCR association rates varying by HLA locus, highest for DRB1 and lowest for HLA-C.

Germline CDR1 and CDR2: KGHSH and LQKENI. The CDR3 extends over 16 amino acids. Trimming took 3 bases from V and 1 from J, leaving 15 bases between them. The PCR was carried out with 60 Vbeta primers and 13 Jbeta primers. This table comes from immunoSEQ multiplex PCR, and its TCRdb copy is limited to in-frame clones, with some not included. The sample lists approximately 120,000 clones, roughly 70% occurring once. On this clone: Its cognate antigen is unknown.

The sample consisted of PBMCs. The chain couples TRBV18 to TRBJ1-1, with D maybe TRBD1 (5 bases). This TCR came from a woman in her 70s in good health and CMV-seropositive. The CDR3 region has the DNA TGTGCCAGCTCACCGACACCGGGCGGGACGAACACTGAAGCTTTCTTT. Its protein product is CASSPTPGGTNTEAFF.